The clone carrying this T cell receptor (beta chain) was recorded many times. Germline V gene data show CDR1 as LGHNT and CDR2 as FRNRAP. The CDR3 is 14 amino acids. V was cut by 7 bases and J by 1 base, with 11 bases left in between. The entry originates in a study of prognosis after radiotherapy for stage I lung cancer. At the level of the study: All non-small cell lung cancer patients were considered medically inoperable.

Genomic DNA provided the template from which TCR beta CDR3 was amplified by two-round multiplex PCR. For every TRBV and TRBJ gene, a specific primer was used in first-round PCR. TCRdb fed the multiplex PCR reads into MiXCR, producing one record per CDR3 protein. The table has approximately 23,000 distinct CDR3 sequences, roughly 40% seen once. The material was PBMCs, obtained before or after stereotactic body radiation therapy (not recorded which). The TCR comes from a donor of 50 years or more with non-small cell lung cancer. V and J are TRBV12-5 and TRBJ2-1; maybe TRBD1 (5 bases). The CDR3 protein is CASAQGNSYNEQFF. The CDR3 DNA reads as TGTGCTAGTGCCCAGGGTAATTCCTACAATGAGCAGTTCTTC.